The rows below give T cell receptor beta chains drawn from one sample of a study of blood T cells in healthy people across ages. TCRdb independently ran MiXCR on the 5' RACE reads; one entry per CDR3 protein. Altogether more than 1.4 million distinct CDR3 sequences are present, 42% being singletons, with the ten largest covering 7.9%. The sample consisted of blood. The receptors originated from a woman in her late teens or twenties in good health. Each CDR3 is given with its conserved first and last residue. D genes are given only for firm matches. Size values are once, few and many counts, or a class for expanded clones, and some rows have none.

d_gene	v_gene	len	abundance	j_gene	CDR3nt	CDR3aa
NA	TRBV27	12	NA	TRBJ2-7	TGTGCCAGCAGTTTACCCGCTACGAGGCAGTACTTC	CASSLPATRQYF
NA	TRBV28	14	NA	TRBJ1-4	TGTGCCAGCAGTCCGACGGAGACCGATGAAAAACTGTTTTTT	CASSPTETDEKLFF
TRBD2	TRBV5-1	16	NA	TRBJ2-1	TGCGCCAGCAGCTCTGGCACTAGCGGGAGCTACAATGAGCAGTTCTTC	CASSSGTSGSYNEQFF
TRBD2	TRBV10-3	14	NA	TRBJ2-1	TGTGCCATCAGTGAGAGGCGGGAGGTCGATGAGCAGTTCTTC	CAISERREVDEQFF
TRBD2	TRBV12-3/TRBV12-4	17	NA	TRBJ2-1	TGTGCCAGCAGTTTTCTCGGGACTAGCGGGACCTACAATGAGCAGTTCTTC	CASSFLGTSGTYNEQFF
TRBD2	TRBV6-5	15	many	TRBJ2-1	TGTGCCAGCAGTTATGCGGGGGGCACCTACAATGAGCAGTTCTTC	CASSYAGGTYNEQFF
NA	TRBV7-9	14	NA	TRBJ2-5	TGTGCCAGCAGCTTAGTTTTAGAAAAAGAGACCCAGTACTTC	CASSLVLEKETQYF
TRBD2	TRBV29-1	15	few	TRBJ2-1	TGCAGCGTTGATCTCCCTAGCGGGAGTGACAGTGAGCAGTTCTTC	CSVDLPSGSDSEQFF
NA	TRBV7-9	13	NA	TRBJ1-1	TGTGCCAGCTTCGGCGGGGGAGGGACTGAAGCTTTCTTT	CASFGGGGTEAFF
NA	TRBV6-6	15	few	TRBJ2-7	TGTGCCAGCAGTTCGTATGGGACCGTTACCTACGAGCAGTACTTC	CASSSYGTVTYEQYF
NA	TRBV5-1	15	NA	TRBJ1-1	TGCGCCAGCAGCCCTACAGGCCTCCGGGACACTGAAGCTTTCTTT	CASSPTGLRDTEAFF
NA	TRBV6-5	14	few	TRBJ1-2	TGTGCCAGCAGTTACGCTCGGGGGAGGGACGGCTACACCTTC	CASSYARGRDGYTF
TRBD1	TRBV28	15	few	TRBJ2-5	TGTGCCAGCAGTTCCCTCACAGGGGGCGTTGAGACCCAGTACTTC	CASSSLTGGVETQYF
NA	TRBV29-1	14	few	TRBJ2-7	TGCAGCGTTGTTGAGCGGGTGGGTTCCTACGAGCAGTACTTC	CSVVERVGSYEQYF
NA	TRBV3-1	15	many	TRBJ2-3	TGTGCCAGCAGCCAAGTATCAGACCCGGTAGATACGCAGTATTTT	CASSQVSDPVDTQYF
NA	TRBV9	15	few	TRBJ1-1	TGTGCCAGCAGCGTAGCTGCGAGGGTGAACACTGAAGCTTTCTTT	CASSVAARVNTEAFF
NA	TRBV12-3/TRBV12-4	13	many	TRBJ2-3	TGTGCCAGCAGTTTGCAAACGGGGGATACGCAGTATTTT	CASSLQTGDTQYF
NA	TRBV5-1	19	NA	TRBJ1-5	TGCGCCAGCAGCAACAACCCTGACAGGAAGAAGGGTCGCAATCAGCCCCAGCATTTT	CASSNNPDRKKGRNQPQHF
NA	TRBV6-2/TRBV6-3	12	NA	TRBJ2-3	TGTGCCAGCAGTTACGGGGGTGACGGGCAGTATTTT	CASSYGGDGQYF
TRBD1	TRBV12-3/TRBV12-4	15	NA	TRBJ1-2	TGTGCCAGCAGTTTAAAGACAGGGCCTAACTATGGCTACACCTTC	CASSLKTGPNYGYTF
NA	TRBV20-1	14	few	TRBJ2-1	TGCAGTGCCTCGGCTAGGGTTAGCGTGGGGGAGCAGTTCTTC	CSASARVSVGEQFF
NA	TRBV12-3/TRBV12-4	11	few	TRBJ2-3	TGTGACAGCAGTTTCGGAACGGGGCAGTATTTT	CDSSFGTGQYF
TRBD2	TRBV28	17	NA	TRBJ2-3	TGTGCCAGCAGCCCGAGGACTAGCGGCTTACCCACAGATACGCAGTATTTT	CASSPRTSGLPTDTQYF
NA	TRBV20-1	11	NA	TRBJ1-1	TGCAGTGCTATCCCAGGGACTGAAGCTTTCTTT	CSAIPGTEAFF
TRBD1	TRBV7-9	15	few	TRBJ1-2	TGTGCCAGCAGCATCGGGACAGGGGGAGACTATGGCTACACCTTC	CASSIGTGGDYGYTF
NA	TRBV28	10	NA	TRBJ1-2	TGTGCCAGCTCCGGGTGGGGCTACACCTTC	CASSGWGYTF
TRBD2	TRBV14	16	few	TRBJ2-3	TGTGCCAGCAGCCAAACCCTCTCTAGCGGGCACGGGGGGCAGTATTTT	CASSQTLSSGHGGQYF
NA	TRBV20-1	12	NA	TRBJ1-5	TGCAGGGCACCGGACGGGAATCAGCCCCAGCATTTT	CRAPDGNQPQHF
TRBD1	TRBV7-6	19	few	TRBJ1-6	TGTGCCAGCAGCTTAGCTGAGGACAGGGGTAATATTGATAATTCACCCCTCCACTTT	CASSLAEDRGNIDNSPLHF
TRBD2	TRBV28	15	NA	TRBJ2-5	TGTGCCAGCAGTGATCTAGCGGGAGACTTAGAGACCCAGTACTTC	CASSDLAGDLETQYF
TRBD2	TRBV5-1	15	NA	TRBJ2-3	TGCGCCAGCAGCCAAGGGACTATGGGGCCAGATACGCAGTATTTT	CASSQGTMGPDTQYF
TRBD2	TRBV12-3/TRBV12-4	16	NA	TRBJ2-1	TGTGCCAGCAGTCCGTGGACTAGCGGGATCGACAATGAGCAGTTCTTC	CASSPWTSGIDNEQFF
NA	TRBV3-1	13	NA	TRBJ2-7	TGTGCCAGCGGGGGACCAGCAGGCTACGAGCAGTACTTC	CASGGPAGYEQYF
NA	TRBV30	13	NA	TRBJ2-5	TGTGCCTGGAGTCCGGGGGCAGGGGAGACCCAGTACTTC	CAWSPGAGETQYF
TRBD1	TRBV18	14	NA	TRBJ1-1	TGTGCCAGCTCACCTGGGACAGGGGGCAACGGAGCTTTCTTT	CASSPGTGGNGAFF
TRBD2	TRBV19	15	few	TRBJ2-7	TGTGCCAGTAGTATTGCGCTAGCGGGCGTCTACGAGCAGTACTTC	CASSIALAGVYEQYF
TRBD2	TRBV6-1	16	few	TRBJ2-5	TGTGCCAGCAGTGGTAGGACTAGCGGATATCAAGAGACCCAGTACTTC	CASSGRTSGYQETQYF
NA	TRBV6-5	16	few	TRBJ2-2	TGTGCCAGCAGTCGGGCGATACAGGGATACACCGGGGAGCTGTTTTTT	CASSRAIQGYTGELFF
NA	TRBV27	15	NA	TRBJ2-1	TGTGCCAGCAGGATCAGGACAGATTCCTACAATGAGCAGTTCTTC	CASRIRTDSYNEQFF
NA	TRBV11-2	14	NA	TRBJ2-5	TGTGCCAGCAGCCGAAACAGGGATACTTGGACCCAGTACTTC	CASSRNRDTWTQYF
NA	TRBV6-6	13	few	TRBJ2-5	TGTGCCAGCAATCCAGGGGTAGGGGAGACCCAGTACTTC	CASNPGVGETQYF
NA	TRBV7-7	11	NA	TRBJ2-7	TGTGCCAGCAGCGACGGGGAGGTGCAGTACTTC	CASSDGEVQYF
TRBD2	TRBV7-9	16	NA	TRBJ2-3	TGTGCCAGCAGCCCCCACGCTAGCGGGAGCACAGATACGCAGTATTTT	CASSPHASGSTDTQYF